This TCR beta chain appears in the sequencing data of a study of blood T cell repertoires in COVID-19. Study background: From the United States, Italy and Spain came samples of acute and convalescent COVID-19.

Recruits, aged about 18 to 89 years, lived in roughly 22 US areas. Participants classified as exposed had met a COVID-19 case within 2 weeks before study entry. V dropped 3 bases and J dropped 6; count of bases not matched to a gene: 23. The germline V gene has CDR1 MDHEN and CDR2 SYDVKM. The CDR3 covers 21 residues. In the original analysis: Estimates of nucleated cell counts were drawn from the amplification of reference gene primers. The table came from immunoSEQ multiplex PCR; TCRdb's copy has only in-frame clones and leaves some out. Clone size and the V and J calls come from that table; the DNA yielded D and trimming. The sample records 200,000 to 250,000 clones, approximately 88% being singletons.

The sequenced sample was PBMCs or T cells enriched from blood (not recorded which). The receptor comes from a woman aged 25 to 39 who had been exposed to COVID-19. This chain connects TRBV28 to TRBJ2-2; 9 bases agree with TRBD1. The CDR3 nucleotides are TGTGCCAGCAGTTTCACCCTGTCAAAAAAGCGGGACAGGGTTGTTTCCGGGGAGCTGTTTTTT. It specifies CASSFTLSKKRDRVVSGELFF.